This TCR beta chain is drawn from a study of blood T cells in healthy people across ages. Study results and caveats: Long-lived donors had more naive CD4+ cells and higher diversity than aged donors. In older individuals, TCR beta diversity per million T cells was lower, falling roughly linearly with age.

On this clonotype: Its target is not known.

A second PCR, run for about 6 to 11 cycles, used a sample-barcoded 5' primer plus a J-beta primer mix. Each cDNA was tagged by a template-switch adaptor containing 12 random nucleotides. TCRdb used MiXCR to reprocess the 5' RACE reads, holding one entry per CDR3 protein. The sample lists approximately 900,000 distinct CDR3 sequences; about 44% were seen once. Germline lookup yields CDR1 MGHDK and CDR2 SYGVNS. V was clipped by 0 bases and J by 13 bases, with 19 bases between them. The CDR3 totals 15 residues. This TCR was recovered from a man aged 30 to 39 in good health. Material: blood. V usage is TRBV25-1 and J usage is TRBJ2-1; a possible D gene is TRBD2 (5 bases). CDR3 DNA sequence: TGTGCCAGCAGTGAATATCGGGGAAATTTCGAGACCCAGTTCTTC. It specifies CASSEYRGNFETQFF.